The present T cell receptor (beta chain) was sequenced within a study of blood T cell repertoires in COVID-19. Background on the study: COVID-19 samples, acute and convalescent, were from the United States, Italy and Spain. T cells, B-cell-depleted T cells, or PBMCs provided the cDNA or gDNA that served as material.

This clone was seen a handful of times. V was clipped by 3 bases and J by 2 bases, with 14 bases between them. Germline assignment: CDR1 MNHNS and CDR2 SASEGT. The CDR3 is 15 residues long. Per the authors' pipeline: Scientists estimated how many nucleated cells there were by amplifying reference gene primers. The data were produced by immunoSEQ multiplex PCR, yet TCRdb's version contains in-frame clones alone and is incomplete. V and J calls and clone size come straight from that table; D and trimming were deduced from the DNA. Among 190,000 or so clones listed, more than 75% were seen once. The chain carries TRBV6-1 and TRBJ2-7; tentatively, D is TRBD2 (7 bases). Sequences were obtained from peripheral blood. The source of this sequence is a woman aged 18 to 35 who had recovered from COVID-19. The CDR3 nucleotides are TGTGCCAGCAGTGATGGGGGGGGCGGCCCCTACGAGCAGTACTTC. Its protein is CASSDGGGGPYEQYF.